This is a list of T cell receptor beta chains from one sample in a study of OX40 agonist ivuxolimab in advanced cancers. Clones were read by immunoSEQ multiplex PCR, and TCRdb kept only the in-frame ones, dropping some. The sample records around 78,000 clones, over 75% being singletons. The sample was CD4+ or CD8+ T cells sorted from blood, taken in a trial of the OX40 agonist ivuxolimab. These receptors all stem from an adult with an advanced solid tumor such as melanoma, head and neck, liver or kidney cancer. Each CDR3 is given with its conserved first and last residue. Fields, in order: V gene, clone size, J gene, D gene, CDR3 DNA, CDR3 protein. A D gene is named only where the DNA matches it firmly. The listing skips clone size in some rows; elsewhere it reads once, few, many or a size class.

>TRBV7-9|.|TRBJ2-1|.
TGTGCCAGCAGCTTAGTGGCCGGCCTTTCCAATGAGCAGTTCTTC
CASSLVAGLSNEQFF
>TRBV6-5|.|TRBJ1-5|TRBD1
TGTGCCAGCAAGGCGACAGGGGGGAACCAGCCCCAGCATTTT
CASKATGGNQPQHF
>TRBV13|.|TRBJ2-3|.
TGTGCCAGCAGCTTTCTGGGTACAGCGGAGACAGATACGCAGTATTTT
CASSFLGTAETDTQYF
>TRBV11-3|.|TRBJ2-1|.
TGTGCCAGCAGCTTAGTGGGTAGGGACTCCAATGAGCAGTTCTTC
CASSLVGRDSNEQFF
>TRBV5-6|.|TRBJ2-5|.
TGTGCCAGCAACCGGGGAGGGGGCGCACACGAGACCCAGTACTTC
CASNRGGGAHETQYF
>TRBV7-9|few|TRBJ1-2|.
TGCGCCAGCAGCCAAGTGGACGGCGGTGGCTACACCTTC
CASSQVDGGGYTF
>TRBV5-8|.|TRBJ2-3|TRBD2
TGTGCCAGCAGCTTGGTGATGGGAGGGTACACAGATACGCAGTATTTT
CASSLVMGGYTDTQYF
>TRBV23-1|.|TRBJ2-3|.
TGCGCCAGCAGTCAATCTGGGCGGGGCACAGATACGCAGTATTTT
CASSQSGRGTDTQYF
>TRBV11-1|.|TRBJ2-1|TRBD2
TGTGCCAGCAGCTTGGGACTAGCGGGACTGAATGAGCAGTTCTTC
CASSLGLAGLNEQFF
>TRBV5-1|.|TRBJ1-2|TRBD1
TGCGCCAGCAGCCCAACCCTGGACAGGGGGCGTCTCTATGGCTACACCTTC
CASSPTLDRGRLYGYTF
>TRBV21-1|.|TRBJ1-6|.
TGTGCCAGCAGCCCGGGGAGGGGTGACCTTAGCTCCTATAATTCACCCCTCCACTTT
CASSPGRGDLSSYNSPLHF
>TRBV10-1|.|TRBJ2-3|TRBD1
TGCGCCAGTGGACAGGGGGCTGCAGATACGCAGTATTTT
CASGQGAADTQYF
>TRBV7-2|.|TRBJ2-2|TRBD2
TGTGCCAGCAGCCGACTTACTAGCGGGGGAAACACCGGGGAGCTGTTTTTT
CASSRLTSGGNTGELFF
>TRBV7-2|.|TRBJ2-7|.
TGTGCCAGCAGCCCCGGCAGTGGCAGGGACTACGAGCAGTACTTC
CASSPGSGRDYEQYF
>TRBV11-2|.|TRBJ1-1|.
TGTGCCAGCAGCCTCCTGACAATAGGCATTTCGAACACTGAAGCTTTCTTT
CASSLLTIGISNTEAFF